Each of the 25 T cell receptor beta chains below was sequenced from the same sample in a study of tumor-infiltrating lymphocytes in primary liver carcinoma. The roughly 17-32 mg bulk tissue piece was not sorted before simultaneous RNA and DNA extraction. Synthesis of TCR beta cDNA was carried out from around 540 ng total RNA with a constant-region primer. Investigators got TCR beta libraries out of three nested multiplex PCR rounds, done with slightly modified ARM-PCR. Amplification in the first two PCR rounds was performed using TRBV1-TRBV30 forward primers and a C-beta reverse primer for approximately 10 cycles each. TCRdb re-called the multiplex PCR reads with MiXCR, one entry per CDR3 protein. Of more than 95,000 distinct CDR3 sequences detected, roughly 80% appear once; the ten largest clones hold roughly a fifth. Sequencing was performed on liver tumor tissue from sampling region 3. The subset is: tumor region T3, left-lateral pole. The origin of the receptors is a man aged 40-55 years with primary liver carcinoma and hepatitis B virus infection.

This clonotype was counted only a few times. The junction differs from germline at one of its ends, possibly a read error. The gene calls are TRBV11-2 and TRBJ2-6; no definite D call. Per the germline V gene, CDR1 is SGHAT and CDR2 is FQNNGV. This CDR3 contains 15 residues. CDR3 region: CATHRPRSGANVLTF. CDR3 nucleotide sequence: TGCGCCACCCATCGGCCACGCTCTGGGGCCAACGTCCTGACTTTC.

As for this clonotype: A much larger clonotype is one base distant, so this may be a read error. The gene calls are TRBV15 and TRBJ2-7; 12 bases match TRBD1. In germline, CDR1 is LNHNV, CDR2 YYDKDF (reference sequence). This CDR3 is built from 14 residues. CDR3 bases: TGTGTCACCAGCAGGGGACAGGGGGCGCGGGAGCAGTACTTC. This encodes CVTSRGQGAREQYF.

The V call is TRBV6-2 or TRBV6-3, the J call TRBJ2-5, with 9 bases lining up with TRBD2. The CDR3 is 15 amino acids. The germline V gene has CDR1 MNHEY and CDR2 SVGEGT. The CDR3 coding sequence is TGTGTCAACAGTGGACTAGCGAGAGAGGAAGAGACCCAGTACTTC. Protein sequence: CVNSGLAREEETQYF.

The rearrangement uses TRBV5-5 and TRBJ2-5; D gene unclear. The CDR3 extends over 14 amino acids. Germline values: CDR1 SGHKS, CDR2 YYEKEE (reference sequence). Trimming left V 3 bases short and J 5 bases short, with 14 bases between. CDR3: CASSSKNSGETQYF. As DNA, the CDR3 is TGTGCCAGCAGCTCGAAGAATAGTGGGGAGACCCAGTACTTC.

This clonotype has more than one count but fewer than ten. The junction differs from germline at one of its ends, possibly a read error. This chain joins TRBV10-2 and TRBJ1-2; TRBD1 matches at 9 bases. This CDR3 spans 14 amino acids. Looked up from germline, CDR1 is WSHSY and CDR2 is SAAADI. CDR3 in DNA: TGCGCCAGCAGTGAACAGGGGGCAGACTATGACTACACCTTC. Amino acids: CASSEQGADYDYTF.

Regarding this clonotype: The junction departs from the called germline gene at one end, perhaps through a read error. The chain employs TRBV29-1 and TRBJ2-3, with 10 bases that match TRBD2. Germline loops: CDR1 SQVTM, CDR2 ANQGSEA. This CDR3 has 13 residues. The CDR3 loop is CSAQRGGTDSHYF. CDR3 bases: TGCAGTGCCCAGCGGGGGGGCACAGATTCGCATTATTTT.

For this clonotype: No conserved phenylalanine or tryptophan is present at the end of the CDR3, so a read error is the likely explanation. This rearrangement joins TRBV4-2 to TRBJ2-1; TRBD2 matches 9 bases. CDR1 LGHNA and CDR2 YNFKEQ come from the germline V gene. The CDR3 runs to 16 residues. Losses at the gene ends were 6 bases for V and 3 bases for J; bases not matched to a gene: 9. The CDR3 region is CASSRERAGGYNEQFL. The CDR3 DNA is TGTGCCAGCAGTCGAGAGCGAGCGGGAGGCTACAATGAGCAGTTCCTC.

This clonotype was observed a single time. The conserved final phenylalanine or tryptophan is absent from the CDR3, which likely points to a read error. No DNA is shown, since the ends of the CDR3 on it are uncertain; the CDR3 is the one TCRdb lists. V gene TRBV29-1 combines with J gene TRBJ1-1; the table's D call, TRBD1, was not checked against the DNA. Germline assignment: CDR1 SQVTM and CDR2 ANQGSEA. The CDR3 region is 15 residues in length, termini included. The CDR3 here is CSGTGGWGMYTEALL.

This chain connects TRBV5-8 to TRBJ2-7; D gene uncertain. Per germline, CDR1 SGHTS and CDR2 YDEGEE. The CDR3 contains 13 residues. The DNA of the CDR3 is TGTGTCAACAGCTTGATACGGAGAGGCGAGCAGTACTTC. Translated, it gives CVNSLIRRGEQYF.

This clonotype has just one count. The germline gene is not matched at one end of the junction; a read error may be the cause. V and J are TRBV14 and TRBJ1-5; no clear D gene. The germline V gene encodes CDR1 SGHDN and CDR2 FVKESK. The CDR3 has 13 residues. The CDR3 here is CASSQGRDQSQHF. The CDR3 DNA follows: TGTGCCAGCAGCCAAGGACGGGATCAGTCCCAACATTTT.

J is TRBJ2-5 and V is TRBV12-3 or TRBV12-4; 7 positions match TRBD1. CDR3 length: 13 residues. In DNA, the CDR3 is TGTACCATCAGCATGACAGGGACGGAGACCCAGTACTTC. Translated: CTISMTGTETQYF.

A word on this clonotype: This likely comes from a read error, as the CDR3 has no conserved phenylalanine or tryptophan at its end. The chain employs TRBV6-1 and TRBJ1-5; D remains unclear. V lost 1 base to trimming and J lost 0 bases, with 10 bases between them. The CDR3 runs 16 residues. The germline gives CDR1 MNHNS, CDR2 SASEGT. The DNA for the CDR3 is TGTGCCAGCAGTGAAGGAGGAATAATTAGCAATCAGCCCCAGCATTTA. Translated: CASSEGGIISNQPQHL.

On this clonotype itself: No conserved phenylalanine or tryptophan is present at the end of the CDR3, so a read error is the likely explanation. The genes are TRBV11-2 and TRBJ2-6, with 7 bases fitting TRBD1. From germline, CDR1 is SGHAT and CDR2 FQNNGV. The CDR3 runs to 15 residues. The CDR3 sequence: CASSNDRAGANVLTV. The CDR3 DNA follows: TGTGCCAGCAGCAATGACAGGGCTGGGGCTAACGTCCTGACTGTC.

A note on this clonotype: Sequence at one end of the junction differs from germline and may be a read error. The chain is built from TRBV12-3 or TRBV12-4 and TRBJ2-5, with D unclear. CDR3 length: 13 amino acids. This chain's CDR3 is CASSPNSVEIQYF. The CDR3 DNA reads TGTGCCAGCAGTCCGAACAGCGTGGAGATCCAGTACTTC.

The chain uses TRBV4-3 and TRBJ2-1, with a tentative D call TRBD2 (6 bases). The germline gives CDR1 LGHNA, CDR2 YSLEER. This CDR3 spans 14 amino acids. CDR3 bases: TGCACTAGCAGCCAGGATCCGGACCTCCGAGATCTTTTCTTC. This gives the protein CTSSQDPDLRDLFF.

Points on this clonotype: A much larger clone lies a single base off, so this may be a read error. V gene TRBV30 combines with J gene TRBJ2-2; perhaps TRBD1 as D (6 bases). The CDR3 totals 13 residues. Per germline, CDR1 GTSNPN and CDR2 SVGIG (reference sequence). Trimming pared 6 bases from V and 0 bases from J, leaving 8 bases between. The CDR3 nucleotides are TGTGCCTGCAGGACAGCGAACACCGGGGAGCTGTTTTTT. Its translation: CACRTANTGELFF.

V and J are TRBV12-3 or TRBV12-4 and TRBJ2-5, with TRBD2 identical over 10 bases. Trimming cost V 9 bases and J 4 bases; bases outside gene matches: 5. The length of the CDR3 is 13 residues. CDR3 residues: CASLLAGVETQYF. CDR3 coding DNA: TGTGCCAGTTTGCTAGCGGGAGTAGAGACCCAGTACTTC.

This clonotype has just a few counts. Mismatch with germline at one junction end may stem from a read error. The CDR3 loop is CASSLHYNEQFF. The CDR3 DNA reads as TGTGCCAGCAGTTTACATTACAATGAACAGTTCTTC. The chain carries TRBV28 and TRBJ2-1; D is unresolved. This CDR3 has 12 residues. The germline V gene encodes CDR1 MDHEN and CDR2 SYDVKM.

Concerning this clonotype itself: At one end the junction does not follow the germline gene, possibly because of a read error. V usage is TRBV12-3 or TRBV12-4 and J usage is TRBJ2-5, with TRBD1 identical over 8 bases. CDR3 length: 12 amino acids. CDR3 nucleotides: TGTGTCAGCAGTCCCGATTCCTGGACAGGGTTGTTC. Translating it yields CVSSPDSWTGLF.

On this clonotype: The junction does not match germline at one end; this may be a read error. As DNA, the CDR3 is TGTGCAAGCAGTTACCGGAGCCGGGGGTCTGGGGCCAACATCCTGACTTTC. Encoded protein: CASSYRSRGSGANILTF. The J gene is TRBJ2-6, the V gene TRBV6-6, with TRBD2 as a possible D gene (6 bases). The germline CDR1 and CDR2 sequences are MNHNY and SVGAGI (reference sequence). The CDR3 spans 17 residues.

Worth noting for this clonotype: Relative to the germline gene, one junction end is altered; a read error may explain this. The chain combines TRBV4-1 with TRBJ2-1; 10 bases fit TRBD2. Germline loops: CDR1 MGHRA, CDR2 YSYEKL. The CDR3 length is 16 residues. Written as DNA, the CDR3 is TGTGTCAACAGCCCCGTGCTAGCGGGGGCTTACAATGAGCAGTTCTTC. Its translation is CVNSPVLAGAYNEQFF.

This chain connects TRBV11-2 to TRBJ2-1; 11 nucleotides line up with TRBD2. V lost 5 bases and J lost 13; bases outside the gene matches: 16. Germline CDR1 reads SGHAT; CDR2 reads FQNNGV. CDR3 length: 16 residues. For the CDR3, the DNA is TGTGCCAGCAGCCTCCTCACTAGCGGGAGTAATGATAATCAGTTCTTC. Translation: CASSLLTSGSNDNQFF.

To note about this clonotype: A read error may produce the germline difference seen at one junction end. The rearrangement uses TRBV6-5 and TRBJ1-2; TRBD1 is a possible D gene (6 bases). The CDR3 sequence is 15 residues long. CDR1 MNHEY and CDR2 SVGAGI come from the germline V gene. The CDR3 nucleotides read TGTGCCAGCAGCCCACAGGGAACTGCAAACTATGGCCACACCTTC. Translation: CASSPQGTANYGHTF.

Note on this clonotype: Compared with germline, one end of the junction differs, possibly owing to a read error. This chain uses TRBV11-2 with TRBJ1-2; TRBD1 is a possible D gene (5 bases). Germline assignment: CDR1 SGHAT and CDR2 FQNNGV. CDR3 length: 14 amino acids. Here the CDR3 DNA reads TGTGCCAGCAGCTTAGATGGGACGGCATATGACTACACCTTC. This encodes CASSLDGTAYDYTF.

CDR3: CSVVHKRGIQYF. CDR3 coding DNA: TGCAGCGTAGTTCACAAGCGGGGCATTCAGTACTTC. The chain is built from TRBV29-1 and TRBJ2-4, with 7 bases lining up with TRBD2. CDR1 and CDR2 from the germline V gene are SQVTM and ANQGSEA. The CDR3 contains 12 residues. The V segment lost 6 bases and the J segment 9 bases; nucleotides outside the gene matches: 8. The variable domain in full, with the rest retrieved from reference TRBV29-1 and TRBJ2-4, is SAVISQKPSRDICQRGTSLTIQCQVDSQVTMMFWYRQQPGQSLTLIATANQGSEATYESGFVIDKFPISRPNLTFSTLTVSNMSPEDSSIYLCSVVHKRGIQYFGAGTRLSVL.